This T cell receptor (beta chain) was sequenced in a study of CD8 T cells in ankylosing spondylitis. Findings and caveats of the study: Reportedly, disease-linked clones are significantly enriched in ankylosing spondylitis patients' matched synovial fluid.

Germline CDR1 DFQATT, CDR2 SNEGSKA (reference sequence). The CDR3 contains 15 residues. Trimming cost V 1 base and J 0 bases, with 13 bases left between them. TCRdb re-called the 5' RACE reads with MiXCR, one entry per CDR3 protein. The sample includes about 100,000 distinct CDR3 sequences, 8.8% of them seen just once. This clonotype was seen ten or more times. Its antigen is still unknown. The specimen sequenced was blood, either unsorted or a sorted T cell fraction (not recorded which). The genes are TRBV20-1 and TRBJ2-7; D is perhaps TRBD1 (5 bases). This clonotype was obtained from a male donor with ankylosing spondylitis or in good health (not recorded which). CDR3 region: CSARGAQDLSYEQYF. CDR3 nucleotide sequence: TGCAGTGCTAGAGGAGCACAGGACCTCTCCTACGAGCAGTACTTC.